This passage covers 19 T cell receptor beta chains from one sample sequenced in a study of beta chain features in type 1 diabetes (dated by TCRdb to 2016 to 2019). Overall study results and their limits: In all four CD4+ subsets, TCRB CDR3 length was moderately but significantly shorter in type 1 diabetes patients.

Antigens for these TCRs are unknown. Preparation of the library involved the immunoSEQ multiplex PCR assay. All of the isolated RNA was reverse transcribed with the High Capacity cDNA Reverse Transcription Kit, so expressed TCRB transcripts were sequenced. Entries here come from immuneACCESS through TCRdb and include only in-frame sequences with V and J called. Some clones fail to appear in such tables; in the studies checked, an unresolved V gene covers under half of the shortfall, and the cause of the remainder is unknown. The table for this sample lists about 740,000 clones; roughly 13% of them were counted only once. Together, the top ten hold 0.02% to 0.025% of the sample. Material for sequencing was naive CD4+ T cells from blood. Read against the paper, the sample's cell subset or site label means: true naive CD4+ T cells. These receptors all come from a man aged 18 to 35 with type 1 diabetes.

J is TRBJ1-1 and V is TRBV4-1; D uncertain. The germline V gene encodes CDR1 MGHRA and CDR2 YSYEKL. The CDR3 consists of 18 residues. Trimming shortened V by 3 bases and J by 2 bases, and 22 bases separated the two germline ends. The CDR3 loop reads CASSHVRGQEMGNTEAFF. DNA of the CDR3: TGCGCCAGCAGCCACGTTAGAGGCCAGGAGATGGGAAACACTGAAGCTTTCTTT.

The chain joins TRBV7-2 to TRBJ1-2, with D unresolved. The CDR3 runs 13 residues. Trimming removed 2 bases from V and 0 bases from J, with 4 bases in between. Germline V lookup: CDR1 SGHTA, CDR2 FQGNSA. CDR3 sequence reads: CASSLSANYGYTF. CDR3 sequence (DNA): TGTGCCAGCAGCTTATCAGCTAACTATGGCTACACCTTC. Combining the CDR3 with reference TRBV7-2 and TRBJ1-2 gives the whole variable domain GAGVSQSPSNKVTEKGKDVELRCDPISGHTALYWYRQSLGQGLEFLIYFQGNSAPDKSGLPSDRFSAERTGGSVSTLTIQRTQQEDSAVYLCASSLSANYGYTFGSGTRLTVV.

This clone appeared a few times. This sample also contains other DNA sequences that code for the same CDR3. V is TRBV2 and J is TRBJ1-1, with 8 bases matching TRBD1. CDR3 size: 13 residues. CDR1 and CDR2 from the germline V gene are SNHLY and FYNNEI. With V trimmed by 6 bases and J by 1 base, 1 base remained unmatched. This chain's CDR3 is CASSGQGNTEAFF. The CDR3 nucleotides are TGTGCCAGCAGCGGACAGGGGAACACTGAAGCTTTCTTT.

This clone showed up just a few times. The chain has TRBV30 and TRBJ1-2; D remains unclear. CDR1 and CDR2 (germline): GTSNPN, SVGIG (reference sequence). CDR3 length: 12 amino acids. Trimming took 2 bases from V and 3 from J, leaving 7 bases between them. CDR3 loop: CAWSPEHYGYTF. The DNA of the CDR3 is TGTGCCTGGAGTCCAGAGCACTATGGCTACACCTTC. The whole variable domain, remainder taken from reference TRBV30 and TRBJ1-2, is SQTIHQWPATLVQPVGSPLSLECTVEGTSNPNLYWYRQAAGRGLQLLFYSVGIGQISSEVPQNLSASRPQDRQFILSSKKLLLSDSGFYLCAWSPEHYGYTFGSGTRLTVV.

The chain combines TRBV7-9 with TRBJ1-1; D is unclear. V shed 2 bases and J shed 3 bases, with 13 bases lying between them. CDR1 SEHNR and CDR2 FQNEAQ come from the germline V gene (reference sequence). The CDR3 sequence is 15 residues long. The CDR3 DNA is TGTGCCAGCAGCTTAAGCGGGGTTCTGGACACTGAAGCTTTCTTT. It translates to CASSLSGVLDTEAFF. Supplemented by reference TRBV7-9 and TRBJ1-1, the full variable domain reads DTGVSQNPRHKITKRGQNVTFRCDPISEHNRLYWYRQTLGQGPEFLTYFQNEAQLEKSRLLSDRFSAERPKGSFSTLEIQRTEQGDSAMYLCASSLSGVLDTEAFFGQGTRLTVV.

This clone has just a few counts. V and J are TRBV7-2 and TRBJ2-1; possibly TRBD2 for D (5 bases). Germline V gene sequence: CDR1 SGHTA, CDR2 FQGNSA. The CDR3 has 15 amino acids. The V end was cut by 1 base, the J end by 1 base, with 8 bases between. Here the CDR3 reads CASSLVEGSYNEQFF. The CDR3 DNA reads as TGTGCCAGCAGCTTAGTAGAGGGATCCTACAATGAGCAGTTCTTC. The full variable domain, rest sourced from reference TRBV7-2 and TRBJ2-1, is GAGVSQSPSNKVTEKGKDVELRCDPISGHTALYWYRQSLGQGLEFLIYFQGNSAPDKSGLPSDRFSAERTGGSVSTLTIQRTQQEDSAVYLCASSLVEGSYNEQFFGPGTRLTVL.

The genes are TRBV7-9 and TRBJ1-1; D is unclear. CDR3 length: 15 amino acids. Trimming removed 2 bases from V and 1 base from J, with 11 bases in between. Germline lookup yields CDR1 SEHNR and CDR2 FQNEAQ (reference sequence). The CDR3 sequence is CASSLQAEPNTEAFF. Here the CDR3 DNA reads TGTGCCAGCAGCTTACAGGCCGAACCGAACACTGAAGCTTTCTTT.

There are a few counts of this clone. The chain uses TRBV11-1 and TRBJ2-2, with D uncertain. The CDR3 loop spans 15 amino acids. V lost 2 bases to trimming and J lost 1 base, with 8 bases between them. Germline CDR1 SGHAT, CDR2 FQDESV (reference sequence). The CDR3 spells CASSLRAGNTGELFF. In DNA, the CDR3 is TGTGCCAGCAGCTTAAGGGCAGGGAACACCGGGGAGCTGTTTTTT.

The rearrangement joins TRBV7-9 to TRBJ1-1; no definite D call. V was clipped by 11 bases and J by 7 bases, with 20 bases between them. Germline assignment: CDR1 SEHNR and CDR2 FQNEAQ (reference sequence). The CDR3 length is 13 residues. The CDR3 region is CALQRQEALEAFF. The CDR3 bases are TGTGCCTTACAACGTCAGGAGGCCCTTGAAGCTTTCTTT.

This chain uses TRBV15 with TRBJ1-1; 8 bases match TRBD1. The V gene's germline CDR1 is LNHNV and CDR2 YYDKDF (reference sequence). The CDR3 is 14 residues long. The V and J ends lost 3 bases and 5 bases, in that order; junction bases with no gene match: 5. The CDR3 loop is CATSRDRVRTEAFF. The CDR3 nucleotides read TGTGCCACCAGCAGGGACAGGGTAAGGACTGAAGCTTTCTTT.

This clone occurred a few times. V and J are TRBV29-1 and TRBJ2-7, with D tentatively TRBD1 or TRBD2 (6 bases each). CDR3 length equals 13 residues. The germline gives CDR1 SQVTM, CDR2 ANQGSEA. V lost 4 bases, J lost 1 base, and 11 bases lay in between. The DNA for the CDR3 is TGCAGCGTTGTGGGGGGCACATCCTACGAGCAGTACTTC. Protein product: CSVVGGTSYEQYF.

This clone has just a few counts. This chain uses TRBV7-9 with TRBJ1-1, with D uncertain. CDR3 length equals 13 residues. Germline V gene lookup returns CDR1 SEHNR and CDR2 FQNEAQ (reference sequence). V lost 5 bases and J lost 4, with 11 bases in between. CDR3 protein: CASSPTPSTEAFF. CDR3 DNA: TGTGCCAGCAGCCCGACCCCGAGCACTGAAGCTTTCTTT. Full variable domain (remainder filled in from reference TRBV7-9 and TRBJ1-1): DTGVSQNPRHKITKRGQNVTFRCDPISEHNRLYWYRQTLGQGPEFLTYFQNEAQLEKSRLLSDRFSAERPKGSFSTLEIQRTEQGDSAMYLCASSPTPSTEAFFGQGTRLTVV.

V and J are TRBV30 and TRBJ2-5; TRBD2 matches 14 bases. CDR1 and CDR2 (germline): GTSNPN, SVGIG (reference sequence). The trim removed 0 bases at V and 2 bases at J, leaving 8 bases unmatched. The length of the CDR3 is 18 residues. DNA of the CDR3: TGTGCCTGGAGTGTATCCCTGACTAGCGGGGGGGAACAAGAGACCCAGTACTTC. Its translation: CAWSVSLTSGGEQETQYF.

This clone was seen more than once but under ten times. The J gene is TRBJ2-2, the V gene TRBV2; 11 bases are shared with TRBD1. The junction had 5 bases not matched to a gene; V was cut back by 7 bases and J by 7 bases. Germline CDR1 and CDR2: SNHLY and FYNNEI. CDR3 length: 14 residues. The CDR3 is CASTGTGGIGELFF. The CDR3 region has the DNA TGTGCCAGCACAGGGACAGGGGGAATCGGGGAGCTGTTTTTT. The whole variable domain, filled in from reference TRBV2 and TRBJ2-2, reads EPEVTQTPSHQVTQMGQEVILRCVPISNHLYFYWYRQILGQKVEFLVSFYNNEISEKSEIFDDQFSVERPDGSNFTLKIRSTKLEDSAMYFCASTGTGGIGELFFGEGSRLTVL.

The chain uses TRBV6-5 and TRBJ1-4; D remains unclear. Trimming removed 7 bases from V and 7 bases from J, with 16 bases in between. The germline V gene encodes CDR1 MNHEY and CDR2 SVGAGI. This CDR3 is built from 14 residues. CDR3 region: CASKTPGGREKLFF. Here the CDR3 DNA reads TGTGCCAGCAAAACGCCTGGCGGACGTGAAAAACTGTTTTTT.

This sequence joins TRBV13 and TRBJ2-3; 10 positions match TRBD1. In germline, CDR1 is PRHDT, CDR2 FYEKMQ (reference sequence). V was pared by 9 bases and J by 3 bases, with 6 bases of the junction left unmatched. The CDR3 has 14 residues. The CDR3 DNA follows: TGTGCCAGTACGACAGGGGGCAGGACAGATACGCAGTATTTT. This encodes CASTTGGRTDTQYF.

The chain couples TRBV30 to TRBJ1-2; D remains unclear. Germline V gene sequence: CDR1 GTSNPN, CDR2 SVGIG (reference sequence). With 8 bases removed from V and 2 bases from J, the gap between germline ends came to 12 bases. CDR3 length: 12 residues. The CDR3 sequence: CARSLRNYGYTF. In DNA form, the CDR3 reads TGTGCCCGGTCACTGAGGAACTATGGCTACACCTTC.

This clone has a handful of counts. The J gene is TRBJ2-7, the V gene TRBV2, with a possible D match to TRBD1 (6 bases). The germline gives CDR1 SNHLY, CDR2 FYNNEI. V was pared by 6 bases and J by 2 bases, with 14 bases between. The CDR3 extends over 14 amino acids. For the CDR3, the DNA is TGTGCCAGCAGAGACCTGCCAGGGGCCTACGAGCAGTACTTC. Its protein is CASRDLPGAYEQYF. The full variable domain, in which reference TRBV2 and TRBJ2-7 provide the parts outside the CDR3, is EPEVTQTPSHQVTQMGQEVILRCVPISNHLYFYWYRQILGQKVEFLVSFYNNEISEKSEIFDDQFSVERPDGSNFTLKIRSTKLEDSAMYFCASRDLPGAYEQYFGPGTRLTVT.

This clone was observed a few times. The chain carries TRBV6-6 and TRBJ2-1; D is ambiguous. Germline assignment: CDR1 MNHNY and CDR2 SVGAGI (reference sequence). This CDR3 has 12 residues. V was pared by 8 bases and J by 4 bases, with 9 bases between. The chain's CDR3 is CASGSRYNEQFF. As DNA, the CDR3 is TGTGCCAGCGGCAGCCGTTACAATGAGCAGTTCTTC.